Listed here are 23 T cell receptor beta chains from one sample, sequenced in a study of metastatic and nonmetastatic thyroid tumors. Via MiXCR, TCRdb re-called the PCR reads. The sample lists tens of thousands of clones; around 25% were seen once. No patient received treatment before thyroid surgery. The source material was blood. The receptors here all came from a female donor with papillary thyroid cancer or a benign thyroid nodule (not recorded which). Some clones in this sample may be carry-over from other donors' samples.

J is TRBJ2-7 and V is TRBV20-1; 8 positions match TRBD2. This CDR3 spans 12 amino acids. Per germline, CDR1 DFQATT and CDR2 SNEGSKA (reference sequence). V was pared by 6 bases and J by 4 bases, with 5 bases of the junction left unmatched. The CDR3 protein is CSATGGVYEQYF. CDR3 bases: TGCAGTGCCACGGGGGGGGTATACGAGCAGTACTTC.

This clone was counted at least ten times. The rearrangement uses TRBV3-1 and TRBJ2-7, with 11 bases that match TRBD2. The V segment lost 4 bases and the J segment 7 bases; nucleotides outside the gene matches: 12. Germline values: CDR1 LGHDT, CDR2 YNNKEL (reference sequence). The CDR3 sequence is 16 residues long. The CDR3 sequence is CASSPSIGTSGREQYF. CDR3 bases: TGTGCCAGCAGCCCCTCGATAGGGACTAGCGGCCGGGAGCAGTACTTC.

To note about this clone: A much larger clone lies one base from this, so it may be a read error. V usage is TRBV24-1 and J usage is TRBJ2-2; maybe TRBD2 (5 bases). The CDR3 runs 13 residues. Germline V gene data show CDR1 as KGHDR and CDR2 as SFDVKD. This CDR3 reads CAASDGWAGEPFF. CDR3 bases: TGTGCCGCCAGTGATGGGTGGGCCGGGGAGCCGTTTTTT.

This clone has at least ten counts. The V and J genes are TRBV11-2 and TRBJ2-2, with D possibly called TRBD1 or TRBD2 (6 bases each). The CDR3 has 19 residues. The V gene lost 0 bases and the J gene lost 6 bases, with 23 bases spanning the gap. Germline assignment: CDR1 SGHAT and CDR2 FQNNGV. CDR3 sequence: CASSLDRRGQIGGAGELFF. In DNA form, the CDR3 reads TGTGCCAGCAGCTTAGATCGTAGGGGACAAATCGGCGGGGCCGGGGAGCTGTTTTTT.

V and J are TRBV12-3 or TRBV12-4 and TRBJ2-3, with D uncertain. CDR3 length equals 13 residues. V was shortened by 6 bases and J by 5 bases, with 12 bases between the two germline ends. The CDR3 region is CASSSHTGDTQYF. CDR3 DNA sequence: TGTGCCAGCAGCTCCCACACCGGAGATACGCAGTATTTT.

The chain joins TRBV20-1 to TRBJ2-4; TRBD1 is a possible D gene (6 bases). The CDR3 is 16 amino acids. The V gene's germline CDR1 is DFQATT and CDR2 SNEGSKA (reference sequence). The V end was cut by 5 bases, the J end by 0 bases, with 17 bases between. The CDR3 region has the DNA TGCAGTGCTGCCGGTGGACAGAAGCTAGCCAAAAACATTCAGTACTTC. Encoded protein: CSAAGGQKLAKNIQYF.

CDR3 residues: CASSPGLATSTDTQYF. The CDR3 bases are TGTGCCAGCAGCCCCGGACTAGCGACTAGCACAGATACGCAGTATTTT. The V gene is TRBV28, the J gene TRBJ2-3; 9 bases line up with TRBD2. The CDR3 contains 16 residues. Per the germline V gene, CDR1 is MDHEN and CDR2 is SYDVKM. Germline trimming cut 6 bases from V and 0 bases from J; bases unmatched to any gene: 7. The full variable domain, in which reference TRBV28 and TRBJ2-3 provide the parts outside the CDR3, is DVKVTQSSRYLVKRTGEKVFLECVQDMDHENMFWYRQDPGLGLRLIYFSYDVKMKEKGDIPEGYSVSREKKERFSLILESASTNQTSMYLCASSPGLATSTDTQYFGPGTRLTVL.

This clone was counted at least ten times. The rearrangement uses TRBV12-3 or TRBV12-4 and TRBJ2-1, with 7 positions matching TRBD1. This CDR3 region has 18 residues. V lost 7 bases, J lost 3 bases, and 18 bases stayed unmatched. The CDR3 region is CASTQTGTRDSNYNEQFF. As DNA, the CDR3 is TGTGCCAGCACCCAAACCGGGACCCGGGACAGCAACTACAATGAGCAGTTCTTC.

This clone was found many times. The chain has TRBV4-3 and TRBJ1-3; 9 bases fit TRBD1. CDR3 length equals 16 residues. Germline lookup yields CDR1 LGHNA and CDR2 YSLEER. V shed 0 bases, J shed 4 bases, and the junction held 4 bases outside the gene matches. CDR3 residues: CASSQDPGTGGNTIYF. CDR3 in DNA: TGCGCCAGCAGCCAAGATCCCGGGACAGGGGGAAACACCATATATTTT.

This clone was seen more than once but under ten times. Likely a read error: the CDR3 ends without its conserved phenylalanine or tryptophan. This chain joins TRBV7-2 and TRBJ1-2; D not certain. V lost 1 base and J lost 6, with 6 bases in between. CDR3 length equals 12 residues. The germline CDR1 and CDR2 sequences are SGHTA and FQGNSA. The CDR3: CASSLVGDGYTL. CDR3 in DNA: TGTGCCAGCAGCTTAGTCGGGGATGGCTACACCCTA.

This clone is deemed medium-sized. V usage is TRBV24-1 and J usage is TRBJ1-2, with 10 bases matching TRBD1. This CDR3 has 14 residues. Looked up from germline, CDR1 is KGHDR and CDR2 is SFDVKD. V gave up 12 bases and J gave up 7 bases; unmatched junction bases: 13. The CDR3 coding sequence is TGTGCCGCCCAGGGGACAGGGGACGGCGGTGGCTACACCTTC. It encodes CAAQGTGDGGGYTF.

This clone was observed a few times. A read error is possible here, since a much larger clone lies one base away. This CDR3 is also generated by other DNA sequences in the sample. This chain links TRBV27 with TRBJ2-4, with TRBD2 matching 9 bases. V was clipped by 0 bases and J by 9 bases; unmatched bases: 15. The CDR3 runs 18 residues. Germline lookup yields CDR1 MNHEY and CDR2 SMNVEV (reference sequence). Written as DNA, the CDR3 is TGTGCCAGCAGTTTATCTCCTCTGTTTGCTAGCGGGACGGGCATTCAGTACTTC. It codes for CASSLSPLFASGTGIQYF.

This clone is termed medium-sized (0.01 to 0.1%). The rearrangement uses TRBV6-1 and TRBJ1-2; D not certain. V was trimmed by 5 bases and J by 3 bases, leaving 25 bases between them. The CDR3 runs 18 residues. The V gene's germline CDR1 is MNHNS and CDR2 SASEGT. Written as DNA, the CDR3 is TGTGCCAGCAGTCAAACCCCTCTACGAGTGACCGATCACTATGGCTACACCTTC. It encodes CASSQTPLRVTDHYGYTF.

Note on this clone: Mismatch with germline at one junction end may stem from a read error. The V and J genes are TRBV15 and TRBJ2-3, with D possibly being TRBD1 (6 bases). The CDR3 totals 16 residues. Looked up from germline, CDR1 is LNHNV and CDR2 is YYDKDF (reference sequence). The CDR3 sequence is CATSRSKGRRTDTQYF. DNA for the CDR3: TGTGCCACCAGCAGATCGAAGGGCCGTCGGACAGATACGCAATATTTT.

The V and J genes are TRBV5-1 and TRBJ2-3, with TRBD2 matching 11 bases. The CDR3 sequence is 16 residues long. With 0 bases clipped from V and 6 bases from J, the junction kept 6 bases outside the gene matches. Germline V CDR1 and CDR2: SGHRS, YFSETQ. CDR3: CASSLGLAGGPDTQYF. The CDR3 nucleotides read TGCGCCAGCAGCTTGGGTCTAGCGGGAGGCCCGGATACGCAGTATTTT.

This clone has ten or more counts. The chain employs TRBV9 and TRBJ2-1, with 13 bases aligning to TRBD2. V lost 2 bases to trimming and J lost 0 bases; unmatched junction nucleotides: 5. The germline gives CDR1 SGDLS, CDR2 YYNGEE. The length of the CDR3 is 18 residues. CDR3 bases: TGTGCCAGCAGCGTCGGGACTAGCGGGACCTTCTCCTACAATGAGCAGTTCTTC. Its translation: CASSVGTSGTFSYNEQFF.

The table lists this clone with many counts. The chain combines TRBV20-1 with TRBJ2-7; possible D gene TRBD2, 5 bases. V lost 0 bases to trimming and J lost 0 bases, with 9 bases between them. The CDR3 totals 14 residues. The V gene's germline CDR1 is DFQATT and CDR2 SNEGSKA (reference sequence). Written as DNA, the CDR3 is TGCAGTGCTAGAGAACCGGGGAGCTCCTACGAGCAGTACTTC. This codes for CSAREPGSSYEQYF.

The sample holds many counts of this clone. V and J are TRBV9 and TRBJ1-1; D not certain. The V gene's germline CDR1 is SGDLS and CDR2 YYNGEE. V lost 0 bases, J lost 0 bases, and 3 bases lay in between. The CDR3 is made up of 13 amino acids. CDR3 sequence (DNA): TGTGCCAGCAGCGTAGCTCTGAACACTGAAGCTTTCTTT. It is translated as CASSVALNTEAFF.

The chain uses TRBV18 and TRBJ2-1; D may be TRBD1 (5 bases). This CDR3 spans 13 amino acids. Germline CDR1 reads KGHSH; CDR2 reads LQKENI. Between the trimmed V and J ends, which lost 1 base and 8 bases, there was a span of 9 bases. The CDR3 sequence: CASSPRGRDEQFF. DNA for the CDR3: TGTGCCAGCTCACCACGGGGCAGGGATGAGCAGTTCTTC.

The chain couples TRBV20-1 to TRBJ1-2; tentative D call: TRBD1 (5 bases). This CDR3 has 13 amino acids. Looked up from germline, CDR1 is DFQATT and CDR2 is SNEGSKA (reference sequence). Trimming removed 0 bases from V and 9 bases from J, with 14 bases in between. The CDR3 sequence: CSARDFSRGSYTF. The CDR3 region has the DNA TGCAGTGCTAGAGACTTTTCACGGGGGAGCTACACCTTC.

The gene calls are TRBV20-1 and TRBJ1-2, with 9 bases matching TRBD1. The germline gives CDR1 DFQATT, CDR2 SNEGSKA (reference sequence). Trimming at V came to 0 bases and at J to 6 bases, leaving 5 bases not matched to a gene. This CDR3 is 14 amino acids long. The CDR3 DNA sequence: TGCAGTGCTAGAGATCCCACAGGGGGCGATGGCTACACCTTC. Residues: CSARDPTGGDGYTF.

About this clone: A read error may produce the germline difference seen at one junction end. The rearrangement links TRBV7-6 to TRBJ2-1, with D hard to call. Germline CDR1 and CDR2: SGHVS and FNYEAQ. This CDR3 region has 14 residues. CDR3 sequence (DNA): TGTGCCAGCAGCTTAGTGAGCTCCTACAATGATCAGTTCTTC. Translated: CASSLVSSYNDQFF.

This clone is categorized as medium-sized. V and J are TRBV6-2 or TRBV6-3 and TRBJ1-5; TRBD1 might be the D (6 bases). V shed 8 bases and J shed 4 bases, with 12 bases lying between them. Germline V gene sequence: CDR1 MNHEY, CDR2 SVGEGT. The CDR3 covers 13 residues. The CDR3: CASRGAGNQPQHF. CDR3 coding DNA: TGTGCCAGCCGGGGGGCGGGAAATCAGCCCCAGCATTTT.